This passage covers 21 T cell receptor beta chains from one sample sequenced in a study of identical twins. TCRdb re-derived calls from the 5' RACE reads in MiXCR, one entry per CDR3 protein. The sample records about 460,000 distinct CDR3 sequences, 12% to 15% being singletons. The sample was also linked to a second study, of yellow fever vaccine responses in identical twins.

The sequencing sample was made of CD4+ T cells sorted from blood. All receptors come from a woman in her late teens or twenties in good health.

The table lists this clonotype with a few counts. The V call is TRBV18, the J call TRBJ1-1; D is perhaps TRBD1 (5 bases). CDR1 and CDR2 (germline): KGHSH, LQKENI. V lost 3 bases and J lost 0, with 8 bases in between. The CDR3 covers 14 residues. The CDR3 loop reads CASSPDSMNTEAFF. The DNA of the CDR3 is TGTGCCAGCTCACCTGACAGCATGAACACTGAAGCTTTCTTT.

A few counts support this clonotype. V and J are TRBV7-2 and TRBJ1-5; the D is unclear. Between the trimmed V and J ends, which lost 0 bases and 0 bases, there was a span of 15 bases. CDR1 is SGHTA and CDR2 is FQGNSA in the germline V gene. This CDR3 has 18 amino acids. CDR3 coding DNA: TGTGCCAGCAGCTTAGCTGGCGGCGGATCACATAGCAATCAGCCCCAGCATTTT. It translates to CASSLAGGGSHSNQPQHF.

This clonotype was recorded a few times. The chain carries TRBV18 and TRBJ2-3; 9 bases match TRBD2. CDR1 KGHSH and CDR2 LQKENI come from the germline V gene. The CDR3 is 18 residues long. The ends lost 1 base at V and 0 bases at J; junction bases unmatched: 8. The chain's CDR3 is CASSPLGGGAASTDTQYF. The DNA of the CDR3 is TGTGCCAGCTCACCACTTGGCGGGGGGGCCGCTAGCACAGATACGCAGTATTTT. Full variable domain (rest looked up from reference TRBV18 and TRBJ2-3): NAGVMQNPRHLVRRRGQEARLRCSPMKGHSHVYWYRQLPEEGLKFMVYLQKENIIDESGMPKERFSAEFPKEGPSILRIQQVVRGDSAAYFCASSPLGGGAASTDTQYFGPGTRLTVL.

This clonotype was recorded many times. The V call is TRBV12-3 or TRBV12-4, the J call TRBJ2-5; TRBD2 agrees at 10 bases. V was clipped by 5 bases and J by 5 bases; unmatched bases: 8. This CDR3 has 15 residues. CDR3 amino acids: CASSDQRGGQETQYF. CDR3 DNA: TGTGCCAGCAGTGATCAGCGGGGGGGCCAGGAGACCCAGTACTTC.

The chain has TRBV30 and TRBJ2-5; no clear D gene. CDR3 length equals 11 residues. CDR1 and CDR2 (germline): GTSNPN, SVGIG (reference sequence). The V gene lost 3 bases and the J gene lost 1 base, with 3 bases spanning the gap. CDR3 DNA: TGTGCCTGGAGCGCCCAAGAGACCCAGTACTTC. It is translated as CAWSAQETQYF.

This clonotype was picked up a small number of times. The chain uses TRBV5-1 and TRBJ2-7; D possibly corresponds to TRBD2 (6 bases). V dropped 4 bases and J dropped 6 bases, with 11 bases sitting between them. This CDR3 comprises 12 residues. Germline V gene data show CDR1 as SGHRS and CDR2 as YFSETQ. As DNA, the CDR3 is TGCGCCAGCAGCGGGGGGACTGTCGAGCAGTACTTC. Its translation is CASSGGTVEQYF. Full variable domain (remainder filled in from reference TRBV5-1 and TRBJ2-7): KAGVTQTPRYLIKTRGQQVTLSCSPISGHRSVSWYQQTPGQGLQFLFEYFSETQRNKGNFPGRFSGRQFSNSRSEMNVSTLELGDSALYLCASSGGTVEQYFGPGTRLTVT.

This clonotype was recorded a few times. The chain's CDR3 is CSVESMVYTEAFF. CDR3 DNA: TGCAGCGTTGAAAGTATGGTGTACACTGAAGCTTTCTTT. The chain combines TRBV29-1 with TRBJ1-1; D remains unclear. The CDR3 contains 13 residues. Germline V gene lookup returns CDR1 SQVTM and CDR2 ANQGSEA. Trimming cost V 2 bases and J 3 bases, with 10 bases left between them.

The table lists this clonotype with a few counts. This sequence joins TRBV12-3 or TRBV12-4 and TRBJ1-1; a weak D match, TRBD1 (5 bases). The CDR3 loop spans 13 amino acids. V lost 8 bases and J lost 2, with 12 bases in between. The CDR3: CASWGNSNTEAFF. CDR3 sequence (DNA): TGTGCCAGCTGGGGGAATTCCAACACTGAAGCTTTCTTT.

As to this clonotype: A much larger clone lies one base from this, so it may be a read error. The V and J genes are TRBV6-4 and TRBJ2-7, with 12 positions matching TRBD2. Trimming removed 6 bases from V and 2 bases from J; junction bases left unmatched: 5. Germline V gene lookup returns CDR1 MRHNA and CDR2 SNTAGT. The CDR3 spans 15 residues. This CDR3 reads CASSAGLAGPYEQYF. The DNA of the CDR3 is TGTGCCAGCAGCGCGGGACTAGCGGGCCCCTACGAGCAGTACTTC.

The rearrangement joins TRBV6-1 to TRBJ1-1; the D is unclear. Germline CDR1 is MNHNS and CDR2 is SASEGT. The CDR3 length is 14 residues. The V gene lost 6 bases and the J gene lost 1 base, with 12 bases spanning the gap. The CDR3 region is CASRKGTGNTEAFF. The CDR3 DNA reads TGTGCCAGCAGGAAGGGTACGGGGAACACTGAAGCTTTCTTT.

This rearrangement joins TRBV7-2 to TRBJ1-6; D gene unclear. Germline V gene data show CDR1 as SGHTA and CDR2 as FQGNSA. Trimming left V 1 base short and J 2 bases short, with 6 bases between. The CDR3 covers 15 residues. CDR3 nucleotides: TGTGCCAGCAGCTTAGATACTCCCTATAATTCACCCCTCCACTTT. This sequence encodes CASSLDTPYNSPLHF.

Here the CDR3 DNA reads TGCGCCAGCAGCCAAGTGGGGCAGCCCTACGAGCAGTACTTC. Amino acids: CASSQVGQPYEQYF. The V gene is TRBV4-1, the J gene TRBJ2-7; D is possibly TRBD1 (5 bases). Between the trimmed V and J ends, which lost 1 base and 2 bases, there was a span of 9 bases. The germline gives CDR1 MGHRA, CDR2 YSYEKL. The CDR3 loop spans 14 amino acids.

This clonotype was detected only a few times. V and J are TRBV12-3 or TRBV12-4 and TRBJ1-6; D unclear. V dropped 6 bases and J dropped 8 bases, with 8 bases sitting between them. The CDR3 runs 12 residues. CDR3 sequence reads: CASSTTDSPLHF. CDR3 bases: TGTGCCAGCAGCACGACCGATTCACCCCTCCACTTT.

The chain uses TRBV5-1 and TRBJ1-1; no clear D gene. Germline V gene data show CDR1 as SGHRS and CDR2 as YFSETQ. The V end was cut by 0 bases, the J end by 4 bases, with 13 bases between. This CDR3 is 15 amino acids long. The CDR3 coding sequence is TGCGCCAGCAGCTTGGAAGGCTCGGGAATCACTGAAGCTTTCTTT. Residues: CASSLEGSGITEAFF.

CDR3 sequence: CASTLPGQTHGYTF. The CDR3 region has the DNA TGTGCCAGCACCTTACCGGGACAGACCCATGGCTACACCTTC. J is TRBJ1-2 and V is TRBV6-2 or TRBV6-3; 7 nucleotides line up with TRBD1. Germline V gives CDR1 MNHEY, CDR2 SVGEGT. The J segment lost 6 bases and the V segment lost 7 bases, leaving 11 bases of the junction unmatched. The CDR3 totals 14 residues.

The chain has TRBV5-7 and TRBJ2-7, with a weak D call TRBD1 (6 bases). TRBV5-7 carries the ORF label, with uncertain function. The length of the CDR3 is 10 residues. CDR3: CAGATKEQYF. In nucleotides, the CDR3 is TGTGCGGGGGCAACGAAGGAGCAGTACTTC.

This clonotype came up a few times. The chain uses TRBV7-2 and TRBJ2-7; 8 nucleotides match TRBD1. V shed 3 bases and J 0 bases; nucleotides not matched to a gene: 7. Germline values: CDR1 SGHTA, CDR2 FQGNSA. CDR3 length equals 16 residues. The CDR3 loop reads CASSFSRQGLSYEQYF. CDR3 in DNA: TGTGCCAGCAGCTTTTCAAGACAGGGGCTCTCCTACGAGCAGTACTTC.

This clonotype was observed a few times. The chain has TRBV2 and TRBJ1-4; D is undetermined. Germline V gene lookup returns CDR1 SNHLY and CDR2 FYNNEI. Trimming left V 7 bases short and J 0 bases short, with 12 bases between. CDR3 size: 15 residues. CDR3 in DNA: TGTGCCAGCAAGGGCCCCCAGGCAACTAATGAAAAACTGTTTTTT. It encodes CASKGPQATNEKLFF.

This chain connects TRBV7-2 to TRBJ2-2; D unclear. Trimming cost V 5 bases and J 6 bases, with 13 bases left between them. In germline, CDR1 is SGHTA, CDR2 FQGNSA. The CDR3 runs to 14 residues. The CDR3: CASSLRAVPGELFF. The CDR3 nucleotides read TGTGCCAGCAGCCTTCGCGCGGTACCCGGGGAGCTGTTTTTT.

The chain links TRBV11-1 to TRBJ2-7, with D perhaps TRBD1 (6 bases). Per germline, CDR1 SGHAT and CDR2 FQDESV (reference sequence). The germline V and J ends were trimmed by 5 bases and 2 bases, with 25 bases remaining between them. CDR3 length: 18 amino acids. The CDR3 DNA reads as TGTGCCAGCAGCCCGACCCGCAGTCCCAGGGGATTCCCCTACGAGCAGTACTTC. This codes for CASSPTRSPRGFPYEQYF.

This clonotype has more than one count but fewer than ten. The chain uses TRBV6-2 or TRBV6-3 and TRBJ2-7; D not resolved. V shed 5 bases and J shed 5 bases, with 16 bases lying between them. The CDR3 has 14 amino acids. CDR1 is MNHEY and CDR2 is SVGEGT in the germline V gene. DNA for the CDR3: TGTGCCAGCAGTAGCGTATTAGTGGGGAACGAGCAGTACTTC. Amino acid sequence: CASSSVLVGNEQYF.